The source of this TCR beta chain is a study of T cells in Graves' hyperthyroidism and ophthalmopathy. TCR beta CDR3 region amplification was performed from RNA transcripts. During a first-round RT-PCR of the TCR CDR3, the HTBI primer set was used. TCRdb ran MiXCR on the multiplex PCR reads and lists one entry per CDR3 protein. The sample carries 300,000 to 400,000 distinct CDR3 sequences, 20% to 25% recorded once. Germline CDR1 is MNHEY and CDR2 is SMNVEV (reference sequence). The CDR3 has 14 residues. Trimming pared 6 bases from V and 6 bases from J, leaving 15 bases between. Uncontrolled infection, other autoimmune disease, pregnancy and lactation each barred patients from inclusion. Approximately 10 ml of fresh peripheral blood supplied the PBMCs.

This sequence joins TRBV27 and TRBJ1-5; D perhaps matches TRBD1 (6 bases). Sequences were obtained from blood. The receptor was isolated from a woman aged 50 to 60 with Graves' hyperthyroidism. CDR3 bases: TGTGCCAGCAGAGGAGGGGGTAGTCCTCAGCCCCAGCATTTT. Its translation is CASRGGGSPQPQHF.